The clone carrying this TCR beta chain was seen many times. The antigen is undetermined. Samples came from axillary lymph nodes draining the breast cancer. The CDR3 contains 16 residues. Germline CDR1 is MNHEY and CDR2 is SVGEGT. V was cut by 4 bases and J by 1 base, with 14 bases left in between. This sample was included in a study of breast tumors, draining lymph nodes, adjacent tissues. TCRdb fed the multiplex PCR reads into MiXCR, producing one record per CDR3 protein. This table has some 130,000 distinct CDR3 sequences, about 22% appearing once. General study results and limits: Compared with basal-like, luminal-like tumors shared significantly more repertoire with nontumor tissue.

The origin of this receptor is a female donor with breast cancer. Some clones in this sample may be carry-over from other donors' samples. J is TRBJ1-5 and V is TRBV6-2 or TRBV6-3; TRBD1 might be the D (6 bases). Material: axillary lymph node tissue. The CDR3 loop reads CASSSAGVRSNQPQHF. As DNA, the CDR3 is TGTGCCAGCAGTTCGGCAGGGGTCAGAAGCAATCAGCCCCAGCATTTT.